This entry describes one T cell receptor (beta chain). Its antigen remains unknown. The source of the sample is a study of cytomegalovirus exposure and HLA in healthy donors. The study, taken as a whole, reports: Many donors shared some public TCRs, even though most TCR sequences were rare.

Data came from immunoSEQ multiplex PCR; TCRdb stores just in-frame clones and leaves some out. The sample gives approximately 120,000 clones, about 94% of which show up once; roughly 1.3% is in the top ten. The clonotype originates from a young woman in good health and CMV-seronegative. Material for sequencing was PBMCs.

Written as DNA, the CDR3 is TGTGCCAGCAGTGAAGTACTAGCGGGAGCGGATACGCAGTATTTT. Translating it yields CASSEVLAGADTQYF. The chain has TRBV2 and TRBJ2-3; 11 bases are shared with TRBD2. Germline V gene data show CDR1 as SNHLY and CDR2 as FYNNEI. This CDR3 is built from 15 residues. V was clipped by 1 base and J by 6 bases; unmatched bases: 3.